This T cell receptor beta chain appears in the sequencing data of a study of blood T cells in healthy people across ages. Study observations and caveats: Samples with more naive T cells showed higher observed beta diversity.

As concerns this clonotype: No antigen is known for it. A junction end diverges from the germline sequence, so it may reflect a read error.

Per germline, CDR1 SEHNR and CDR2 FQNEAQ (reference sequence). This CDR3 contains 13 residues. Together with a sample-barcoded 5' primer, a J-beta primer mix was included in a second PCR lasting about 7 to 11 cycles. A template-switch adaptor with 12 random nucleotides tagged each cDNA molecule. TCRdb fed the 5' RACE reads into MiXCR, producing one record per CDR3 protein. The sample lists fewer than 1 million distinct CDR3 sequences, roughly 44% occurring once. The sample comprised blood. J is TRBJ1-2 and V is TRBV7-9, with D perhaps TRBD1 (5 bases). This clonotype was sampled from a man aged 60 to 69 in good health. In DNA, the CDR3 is TGTGCCATCAGCTTACAGGAGATCTATGGCTACACCTTC. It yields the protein CAISLQEIYGYTF.